This TCR beta chain was sequenced during a study of cytomegalovirus exposure and HLA in healthy donors. The CDR3 contains 14 residues. The V end lost 4 bases, the J end lost 0 bases, and 13 bases lay between the germline ends. Germline V gives CDR1 GTSNPN, CDR2 SVGIG (reference sequence). PCR primers comprised 60 Vbeta and 13 Jbeta primers. Sequenced by immunoSEQ multiplex PCR; TCRdb stores in-frame clones only, minus some. The table lists some 150,000 clones, over 70% of them singletons, with around 1.3% in the top ten. Input material: PBMCs. This clonotype was sampled from a woman aged 40 to 49 in good health and CMV-seronegative. V and J are TRBV30 and TRBJ2-7, with a tentative D call TRBD1 (5 bases). Here the CDR3 reads CAWTFGRGSYEQYF. In DNA form, the CDR3 reads TGTGCCTGGACCTTTGGTAGGGGCTCCTACGAGCAGTACTTC.